One T cell receptor beta chain is described in this entry. Antigen unknown. This entry is derived from a study of type 1 and type 2 diabetes patients. Study context: T cells were magnetically sorted from PBMCs as CD4+ or CD8+ subsets. The whole study generated about 18 million paired-end reads.

PCR was run on genomic DNA. A primer set of 30 forward and 13 reverse primers amplified the CDR3. TCRdb reanalysed the multiplex PCR reads using MiXCR and keeps one entry per CDR3 protein. The repertoire consists of around 300,000 distinct CDR3 sequences, with roughly 50% occurring once and the leading ten covering approximately 14%. Study findings and constraints: Age and gender were not matched between study groups.

V shed 5 bases and J 5 bases; nucleotides not matched to a gene: 10. Germline CDR1 SGHRS, CDR2 YFSETQ. The CDR3 is 14 amino acids. The TCR sequence derives from a man between 18 and 35 years old with type 2 diabetes. The gene calls are TRBV5-1 and TRBJ2-7; 7 bases fit TRBD2. The sample consisted of peripheral blood mononuclear cells (PBMCs). The CDR3 region is CASSFRAGLNEQYF. DNA for the CDR3: TGCGCCAGCAGTTTTCGAGCGGGATTGAACGAGCAGTACTTC.